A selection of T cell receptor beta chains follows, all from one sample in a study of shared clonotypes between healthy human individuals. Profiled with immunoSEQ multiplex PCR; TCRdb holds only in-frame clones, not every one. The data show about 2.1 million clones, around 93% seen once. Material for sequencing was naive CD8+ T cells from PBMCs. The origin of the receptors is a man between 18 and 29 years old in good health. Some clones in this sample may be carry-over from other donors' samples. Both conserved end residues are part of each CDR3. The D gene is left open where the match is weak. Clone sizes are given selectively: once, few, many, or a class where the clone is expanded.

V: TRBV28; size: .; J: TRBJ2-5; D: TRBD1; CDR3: CANKGTGEPRGETQYF; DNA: TGTGCCAACAAAGGGACAGGGGAACCAAGGGGGGAGACCCAGTACTTC
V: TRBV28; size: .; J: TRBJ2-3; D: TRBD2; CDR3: CASRTGLASDTQYF; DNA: TGTGCCAGCAGGACTGGACTAGCTTCAGATACGCAGTATTTT
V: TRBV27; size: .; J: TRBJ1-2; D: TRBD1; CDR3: CASSFQRQGAGIYGYTF; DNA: TGTGCCAGCAGTTTCCAACGACAGGGGGCAGGCATCTATGGCTACACCTTC
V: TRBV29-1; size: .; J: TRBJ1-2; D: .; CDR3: CSVPPHGSGGYTF; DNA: TGCAGCGTTCCGCCGCACGGTTCGGGTGGCTACACCTTC
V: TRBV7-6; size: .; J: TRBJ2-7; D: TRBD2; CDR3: CASSLGPAAGGAYEQYF; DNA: TGTGCCAGCAGCTTAGGCCCCGCCGCGGGAGGGGCATACGAGCAGTACTTC
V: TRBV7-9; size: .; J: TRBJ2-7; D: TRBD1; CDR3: CASSFGQGEGLAYEQYF; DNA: TGTGCCAGCAGCTTTGGACAGGGGGAAGGTTTGGCCTACGAGCAGTACTTC
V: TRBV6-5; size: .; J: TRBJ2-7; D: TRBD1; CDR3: CASSYSAGQASYEQYF; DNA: TGTGCCAGCAGTTACTCGGCTGGACAGGCCTCCTACGAGCAGTACTTC
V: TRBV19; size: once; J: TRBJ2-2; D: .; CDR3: CASSYSGTGELFF; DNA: TGTGCCAGCAGCTACAGTGGAACCGGGGAGCTGTTTTTT
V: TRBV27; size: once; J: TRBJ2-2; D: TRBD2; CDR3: CASRASSGSSDTGELFF; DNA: TGTGCCAGCAGGGCCTCTAGCGGGAGTTCGGACACCGGGGAGCTGTTTTTT
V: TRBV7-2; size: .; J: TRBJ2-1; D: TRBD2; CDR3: CASSLTVAGVREQFF; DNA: TGTGCCAGCAGCCTCACGGTAGCGGGAGTACGGGAGCAGTTCTTC
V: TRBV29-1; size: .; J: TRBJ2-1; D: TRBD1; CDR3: CSVGDRHNEQFF; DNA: TGCAGCGTTGGGGACAGGCACAATGAGCAGTTCTTC
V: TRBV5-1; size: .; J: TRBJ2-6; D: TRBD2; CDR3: CASSFGLAGSGANVLTF; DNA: TGCGCCAGCAGCTTCGGACTAGCGGGCTCTGGGGCCAACGTCCTGACTTTC
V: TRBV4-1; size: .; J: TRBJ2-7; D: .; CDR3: CASAEGFPYEQYF; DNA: TGCGCCAGCGCCGAGGGGTTCCCCTACGAGCAGTACTTC
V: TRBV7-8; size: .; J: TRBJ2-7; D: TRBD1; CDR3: CASSSRTGAYEQYF; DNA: TGTGCCAGCAGCTCTCGGACAGGGGCCTACGAGCAGTACTTC
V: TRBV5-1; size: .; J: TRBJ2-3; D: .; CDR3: CASSSPRIPSTDTQYF; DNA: TGCGCCAGCAGCTCCCCCAGGATACCTAGCACAGATACGCAGTATTTT
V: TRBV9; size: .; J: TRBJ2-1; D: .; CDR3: CASSFRTDGYSYNEQFF; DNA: TGTGCCAGCAGCTTTCGGACAGATGGATACTCCTACAATGAGCAGTTCTTC
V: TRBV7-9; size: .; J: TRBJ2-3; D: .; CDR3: CASRTLGPDTQYF; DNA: TGTGCCAGCCGTACCTTGGGGCCAGATACGCAGTATTTT
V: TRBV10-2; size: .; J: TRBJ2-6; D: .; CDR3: CAVQAAFDLTF; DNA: TGCGCCGTACAGGCCGCTTTTGACCTGACTTTC
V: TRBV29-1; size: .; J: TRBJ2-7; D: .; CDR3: CSVRTALLGGDYEQYF; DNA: TGCAGCGTTCGGACTGCGCTTTTGGGCGGCGACTACGAGCAGTACTTC
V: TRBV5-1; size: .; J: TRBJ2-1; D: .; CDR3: CASSLDVGRGPYNEQFF; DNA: TGCGCCAGCAGCTTGGATGTAGGGCGGGGCCCCTACAATGAGCAGTTCTTC
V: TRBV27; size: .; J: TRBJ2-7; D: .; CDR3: CASGSVVHEQYF; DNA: TGTGCCAGCGGATCGGTAGTCCACGAGCAGTACTTC
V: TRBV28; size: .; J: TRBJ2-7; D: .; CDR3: CASSPRVYEQYF; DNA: TGTGCCAGCAGTCCGAGGGTCTACGAGCAGTACTTC
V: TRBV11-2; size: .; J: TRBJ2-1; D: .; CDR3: CASSLDPGHRNEQFF; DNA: TGTGCCAGCAGCTTAGATCCAGGACACCGGAATGAGCAGTTCTTC